This T cell receptor beta chain is drawn from a study of PD-L1 blockade in urothelial cancer. The CDR3 runs to 15 residues. The germline V gene encodes CDR1 MNHEY and CDR2 SVGAGI. V shed 4 bases and J 2 bases; nucleotides not matched to a gene: 4. The time point was: pretreatment peripheral blood. Study observations and caveats: Blood TCR clonality below the median before treatment was a predictor of better survival.

Into every PCR, synthetic TCR analog templates were spiked. Generated by immunoSEQ multiplex PCR, the TCRdb table keeps only in-frame clones and is missing some. The table lists approximately 86,000 clones, 85% of them singletons. On this clone itself: Its antigen is as yet unknown.

Specimen: PBMCs, collected around atezolizumab (anti-PD-L1) treatment. The TCR comes from a man aged 40-49 years with urothelial cancer. The V call is TRBV6-5, the J call TRBJ2-1, with 8 nucleotides matching TRBD1. CDR3 in DNA: TGTGCCAGCAGTTCGGACAGGGACCCCTACAATGAGCAGTTCTTC. This codes for CASSSDRDPYNEQFF.